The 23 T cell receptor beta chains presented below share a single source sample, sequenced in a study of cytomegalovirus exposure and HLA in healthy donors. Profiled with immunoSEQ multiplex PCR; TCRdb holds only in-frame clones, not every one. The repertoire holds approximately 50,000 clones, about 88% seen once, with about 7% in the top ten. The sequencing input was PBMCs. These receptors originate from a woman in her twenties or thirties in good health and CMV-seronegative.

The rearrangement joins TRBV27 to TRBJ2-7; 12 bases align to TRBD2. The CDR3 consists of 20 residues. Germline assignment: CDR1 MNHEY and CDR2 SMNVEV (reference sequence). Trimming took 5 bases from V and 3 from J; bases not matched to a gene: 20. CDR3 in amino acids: CASSPPPRGARLAGDYEQYF. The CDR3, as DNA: TGTGCCAGCAGTCCCCCCCCTCGGGGCGCGAGACTAGCGGGAGACTACGAGCAGTACTTC.

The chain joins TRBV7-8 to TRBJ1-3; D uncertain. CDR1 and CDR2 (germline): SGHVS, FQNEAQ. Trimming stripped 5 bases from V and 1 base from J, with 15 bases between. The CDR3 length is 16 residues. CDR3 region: CASSRSWSNSGNTIYF. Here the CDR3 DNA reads TGTGCCAGCAGCAGGAGTTGGTCTAATTCTGGAAACACCATATATTTT.

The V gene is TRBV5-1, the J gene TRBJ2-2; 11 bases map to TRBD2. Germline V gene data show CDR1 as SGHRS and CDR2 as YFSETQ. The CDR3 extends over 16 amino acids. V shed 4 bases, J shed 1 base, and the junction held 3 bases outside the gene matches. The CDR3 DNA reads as TGCGCCAGCAGCCCGGGACTAGCGGTGAACACCGGGGAGCTGTTTTTT. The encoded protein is CASSPGLAVNTGELFF.

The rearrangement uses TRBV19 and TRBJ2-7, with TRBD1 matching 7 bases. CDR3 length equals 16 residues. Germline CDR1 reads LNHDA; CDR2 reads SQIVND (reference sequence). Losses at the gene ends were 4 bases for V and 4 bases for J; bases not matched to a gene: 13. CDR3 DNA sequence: TGTGCCAGTAGTAAGAGAACCGGGACAGCTCCTTACGAGCAGTACTTC. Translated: CASSKRTGTAPYEQYF.

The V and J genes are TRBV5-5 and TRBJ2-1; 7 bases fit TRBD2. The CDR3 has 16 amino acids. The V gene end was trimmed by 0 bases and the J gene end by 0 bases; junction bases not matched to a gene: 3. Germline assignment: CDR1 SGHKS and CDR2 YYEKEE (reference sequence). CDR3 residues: CASSLVAGASYNEQFF. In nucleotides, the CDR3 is TGTGCCAGCAGCTTGGTTGCGGGAGCCTCCTACAATGAGCAGTTCTTC. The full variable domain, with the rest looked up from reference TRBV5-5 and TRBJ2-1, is DAGVTQSPTHLIKTRGQQVTLRCSPISGHKSVSWYQQVLGQGPQFIFQYYEKEERGRGNFPDRFSARQFPNYSSELNVNALLLGDSALYLCASSLVAGASYNEQFFGPGTRLTVL.

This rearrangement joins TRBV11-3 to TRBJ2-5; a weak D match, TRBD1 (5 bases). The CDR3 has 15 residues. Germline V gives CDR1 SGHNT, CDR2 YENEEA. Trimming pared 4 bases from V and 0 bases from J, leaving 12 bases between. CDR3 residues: CASSSYTGNQETQYF. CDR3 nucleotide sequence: TGTGCCAGCAGCTCTTATACAGGAAACCAAGAGACCCAGTACTTC. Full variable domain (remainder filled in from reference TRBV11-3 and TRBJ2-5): EAGVVQSPRYKIIEKKQPVAFWCNPISGHNTLYWYLQNLGQGPELLIRYENEEAVDDSQLPKDRFSAERLKGVDSTLKIQPAELGDSAVYLCASSSYTGNQETQYFGPGTRLLVL.

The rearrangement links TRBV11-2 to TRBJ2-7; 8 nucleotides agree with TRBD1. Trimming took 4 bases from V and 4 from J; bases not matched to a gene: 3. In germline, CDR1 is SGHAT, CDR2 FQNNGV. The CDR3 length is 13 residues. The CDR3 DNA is TGTGCCAGCAGCTCTGACAGGGGTTACGAGCAGTACTTC. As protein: CASSSDRGYEQYF.

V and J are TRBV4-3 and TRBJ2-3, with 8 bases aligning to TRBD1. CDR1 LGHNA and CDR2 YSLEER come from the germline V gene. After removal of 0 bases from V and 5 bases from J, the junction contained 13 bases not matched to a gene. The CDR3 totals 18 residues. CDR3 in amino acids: CASSQDLVAGGRVDTQYF. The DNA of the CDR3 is TGCGCCAGCAGCCAAGATCTTGTGGCAGGGGGCCGAGTAGATACGCAGTATTTT.

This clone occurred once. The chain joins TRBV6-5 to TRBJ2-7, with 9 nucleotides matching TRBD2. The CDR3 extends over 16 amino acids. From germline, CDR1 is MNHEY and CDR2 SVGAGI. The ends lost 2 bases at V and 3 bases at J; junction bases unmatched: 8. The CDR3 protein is CASSYHIAGANYEQYF. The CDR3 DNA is TGTGCCAGCAGTTACCATATAGCGGGAGCGAACTACGAGCAGTACTTC.

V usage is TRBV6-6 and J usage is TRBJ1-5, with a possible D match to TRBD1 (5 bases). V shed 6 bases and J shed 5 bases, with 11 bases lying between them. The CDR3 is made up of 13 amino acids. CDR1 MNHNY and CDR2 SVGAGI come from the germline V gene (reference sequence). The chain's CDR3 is CASRGQGDQPQHF. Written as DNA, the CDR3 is TGTGCCAGCAGAGGGCAGGGCGATCAGCCCCAGCATTTT.

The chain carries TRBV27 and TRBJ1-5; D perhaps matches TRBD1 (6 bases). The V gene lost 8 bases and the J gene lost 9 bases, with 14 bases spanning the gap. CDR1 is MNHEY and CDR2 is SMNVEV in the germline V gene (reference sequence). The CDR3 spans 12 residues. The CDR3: CASAPQGRPQHF. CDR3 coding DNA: TGTGCCAGCGCACCACAGGGAAGGCCCCAGCATTTT.

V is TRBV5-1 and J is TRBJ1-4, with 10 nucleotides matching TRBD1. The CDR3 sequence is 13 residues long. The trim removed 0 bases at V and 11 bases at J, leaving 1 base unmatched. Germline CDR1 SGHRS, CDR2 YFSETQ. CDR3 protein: CASSLEDRGKLFF. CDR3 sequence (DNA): TGCGCCAGCAGCTTGGAGGACAGGGGGAAACTGTTTTTT.

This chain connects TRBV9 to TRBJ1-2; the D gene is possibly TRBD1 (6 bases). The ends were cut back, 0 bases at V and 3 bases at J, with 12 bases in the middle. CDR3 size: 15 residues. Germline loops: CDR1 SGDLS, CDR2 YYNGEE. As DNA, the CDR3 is TGTGCCAGCAGCGTAGCGACAGGATTCCACTATGGCTACACCTTC. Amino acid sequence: CASSVATGFHYGYTF.

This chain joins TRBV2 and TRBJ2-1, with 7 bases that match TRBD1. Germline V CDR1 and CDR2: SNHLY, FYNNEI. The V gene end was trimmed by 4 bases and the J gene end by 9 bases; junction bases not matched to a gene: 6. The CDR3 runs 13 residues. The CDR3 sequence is CASSATGLGEQFF. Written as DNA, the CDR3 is TGTGCCAGCAGTGCGACAGGGTTGGGTGAGCAGTTCTTC. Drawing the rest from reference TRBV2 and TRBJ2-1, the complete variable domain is EPEVTQTPSHQVTQMGQEVILRCVPISNHLYFYWYRQILGQKVEFLVSFYNNEISEKSEIFDDQFSVERPDGSNFTLKIRSTKLEDSAMYFCASSATGLGEQFFGPGTRLTVL.

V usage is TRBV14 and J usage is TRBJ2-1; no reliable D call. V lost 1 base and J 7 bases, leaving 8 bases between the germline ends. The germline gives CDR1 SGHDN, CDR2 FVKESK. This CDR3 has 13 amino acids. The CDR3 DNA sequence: TGTGCCAGCAGCCAAGCCCCCCGGAATGAGCAGTTCTTC. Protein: CASSQAPRNEQFF.

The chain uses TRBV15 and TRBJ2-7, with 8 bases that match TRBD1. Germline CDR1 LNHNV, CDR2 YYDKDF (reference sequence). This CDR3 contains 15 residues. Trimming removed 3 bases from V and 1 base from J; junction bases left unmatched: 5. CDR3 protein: CATSRVRTGSYEQYF. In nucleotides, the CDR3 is TGTGCCACCAGCAGGGTAAGGACAGGGTCCTACGAGCAGTACTTC.

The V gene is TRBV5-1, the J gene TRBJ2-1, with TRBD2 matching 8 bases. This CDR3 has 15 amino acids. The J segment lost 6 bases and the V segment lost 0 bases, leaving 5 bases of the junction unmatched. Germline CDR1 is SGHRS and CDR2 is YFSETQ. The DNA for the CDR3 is TGCGCCAGCAGCTTGGTCCGACTAGCGAGCAATGAGCAGTTCTTC. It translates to CASSLVRLASNEQFF. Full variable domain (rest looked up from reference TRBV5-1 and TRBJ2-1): KAGVTQTPRYLIKTRGQQVTLSCSPISGHRSVSWYQQTPGQGLQFLFEYFSETQRNKGNFPGRFSGRQFSNSRSEMNVSTLELGDSALYLCASSLVRLASNEQFFGPGTRLTVL.

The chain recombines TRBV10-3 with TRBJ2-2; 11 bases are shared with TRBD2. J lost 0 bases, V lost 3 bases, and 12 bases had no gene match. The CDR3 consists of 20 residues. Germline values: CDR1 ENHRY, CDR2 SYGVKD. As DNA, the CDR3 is TGTGCCATCAGTGAAGGCCAGACTAGCGGGGTTCACGCGAACACCGGGGAGCTGTTTTTT. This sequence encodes CAISEGQTSGVHANTGELFF.

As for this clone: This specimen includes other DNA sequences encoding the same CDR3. The CDR3 here is CASSDSSYEQYF. The CDR3 DNA reads TGTGCCAGCAGTGACAGCTCCTACGAGCAGTACTTC. The chain uses TRBV6-5 and TRBJ2-7, with D possibly being TRBD1 (5 bases). Trimming pared 5 bases from V and 0 bases from J, leaving 5 bases between. Germline V lookup: CDR1 MNHEY, CDR2 SVGAGI. There are 12 residues in the CDR3.

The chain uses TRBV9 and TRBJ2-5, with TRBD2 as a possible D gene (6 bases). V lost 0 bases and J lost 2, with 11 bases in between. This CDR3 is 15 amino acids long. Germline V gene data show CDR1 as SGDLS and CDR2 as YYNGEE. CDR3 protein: CASSVARRGQETQYF. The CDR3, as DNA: TGTGCCAGCAGCGTAGCCCGGCGGGGACAAGAGACCCAGTACTTC.

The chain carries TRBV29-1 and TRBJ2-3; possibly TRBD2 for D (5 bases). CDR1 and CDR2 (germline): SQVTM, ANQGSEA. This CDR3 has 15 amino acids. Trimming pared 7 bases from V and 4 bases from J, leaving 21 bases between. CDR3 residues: CSARGLPQAPDTQYF. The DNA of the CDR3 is TGCAGCGCTCGTGGACTCCCTCAAGCCCCAGATACGCAGTATTTT.

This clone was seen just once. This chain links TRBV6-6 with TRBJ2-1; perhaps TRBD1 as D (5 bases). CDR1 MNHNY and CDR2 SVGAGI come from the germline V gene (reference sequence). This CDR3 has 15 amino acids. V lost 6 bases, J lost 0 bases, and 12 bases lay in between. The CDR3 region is CASRRTQYSYNEQFF. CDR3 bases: TGTGCCAGCAGGAGGACACAATACTCCTACAATGAGCAGTTCTTC.

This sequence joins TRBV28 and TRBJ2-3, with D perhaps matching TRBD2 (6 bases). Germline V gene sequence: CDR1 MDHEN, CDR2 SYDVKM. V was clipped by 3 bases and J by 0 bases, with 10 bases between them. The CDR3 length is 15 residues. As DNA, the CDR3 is TGTGCCAGCAGTTTGCTAGCGCCTAGCACAGATACGCAGTATTTT. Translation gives CASSLLAPSTDTQYF. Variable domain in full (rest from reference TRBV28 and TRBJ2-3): DVKVTQSSRYLVKRTGEKVFLECVQDMDHENMFWYRQDPGLGLRLIYFSYDVKMKEKGDIPEGYSVSREKKERFSLILESASTNQTSMYLCASSLLAPSTDTQYFGPGTRLTVL.